These 28 T cell receptor beta chains were all obtained from the same sample, sequenced in a study of CD8 T cells in Susac syndrome (dated by TCRdb to the late 2010s). Library method: the immunoSEQ multiplex PCR assay. RNA was extracted using the RNeasy kit, and roughly 0.5 to 1 ug of the RNA was reverse transcribed with random hexamers. TCRdb trimmed public reads at Q25 via fastp, called clones via MiXCR and kept in-frame beta chains. Rows with one shared CDR3 protein collapse into an entry with the most common genes and DNA. Across this sample there are around 300,000 distinct CDR3 sequences, with 70% to 90% seen only once. About 0.22% of the sample rests with the top ten. The specimen was CD8+ T cells from PBMCs. The receptors here all came from a human donor with multiple sclerosis.

The chain has TRBV21-1 and TRBJ2-4. TRBV21-1 is a known pseudogene. This CDR3 comprises 17 residues. The CDR3 is CASSKADGGLAKNIQYF. For the CDR3, the DNA is TGTGCCAGCAGCAAAGCCGACGGAGGGCTAGCCAAAAACATTCAGTACTTC.

The chain carries TRBV10-2 and TRBJ2-3; 10 positions match TRBD2. With V trimmed by 0 bases and J by 5 bases, 5 bases remained unmatched. Germline CDR1 and CDR2: WSHSY and SAAADI. The length of the CDR3 is 16 residues. This chain's CDR3 is CASSESGLASGDTQYF. As DNA, the CDR3 is TGCGCCAGCAGTGAGTCGGGACTAGCGTCGGGAGATACGCAGTATTTT.

The chain joins TRBV29-1 to TRBJ1-1, with TRBD1 identical over 7 bases. Germline loops: CDR1 SQVTM, CDR2 ANQGSEA. The CDR3 totals 13 residues. The trim removed 3 bases at V and 2 bases at J, leaving 3 bases unmatched. CDR3 residues: CSVDPGGNTEAFF. Here the CDR3 DNA reads TGCAGCGTTGATCCAGGGGGTAACACTGAAGCTTTCTTT.

CDR3 sequence: CASSELAGNSYEQYF. In nucleotides, the CDR3 is TGCGCCAGCAGTGAACTAGCGGGGAACTCCTACGAGCAGTACTTC. J is TRBJ2-7 and V is TRBV10-2; 10 nucleotides match TRBD2. J gave up 0 bases and V 3 bases, and 2 bases lay outside the gene matches. The V gene's germline CDR1 is WSHSY and CDR2 SAAADI. The CDR3 has 15 amino acids.

The DNA for the CDR3 is TGCGCCAGCAGCTTGTCCGTGGGACTAGCGGGATCACCCTACGAGCAGTACTTC. It yields the protein CASSLSVGLAGSPYEQYF. The rearrangement joins TRBV5-1 to TRBJ2-7; 13 bases are a match to TRBD2. The germline V gene has CDR1 SGHRS and CDR2 YFSETQ. The CDR3 length is 18 residues. V was pared by 1 base and J by 2 bases, with 9 bases of the junction left unmatched.

J is TRBJ1-5 and V is TRBV5-6; D remains unclear. The V gene's germline CDR1 is SGHDT and CDR2 YYEEEE. Deletions cut 2 bases from V and 11 bases from J, with 14 bases between. The CDR3 length is 13 residues. The CDR3 coding sequence is TGTGCCAGCAGCTTCTGGCATCAGATAGCCCAGCATTTT. Encoded protein: CASSFWHQIAQHF.

V usage is TRBV4-1 and J usage is TRBJ1-3; D unresolved. This CDR3 contains 17 residues. Deletions cut 4 bases from V and 0 bases from J, with 16 bases between. Germline CDR1 reads MGHRA; CDR2 reads YSYEKL. CDR3 amino acids: CASSLDGSSFSGNTIYF. Here the CDR3 DNA reads TGCGCCAGCAGCCTCGATGGGAGCAGCTTCTCTGGAAACACCATATATTTT.

The chain links TRBV11-2 to TRBJ2-7; 8 positions match TRBD1. Looked up from germline, CDR1 is SGHAT and CDR2 is FQNNGV. V lost 7 bases, J lost 3 bases, and 26 bases stayed unmatched. CDR3 size: 20 residues. The DNA of the CDR3 is TGTGCCAGCACCCTCCTGATTGCCAGGGGGCTACTCCACTCTTACTACGAGCAGTACTTC. Its protein product is CASTLLIARGLLHSYYEQYF.

The chain links TRBV20-1 to TRBJ1-5; D call uncertain. This CDR3 has 14 residues. The germline V gene encodes CDR1 DFQATT and CDR2 SNEGSKA (reference sequence). The V end lost 6 bases, the J end lost 5 bases, and 17 bases lay between the germline ends. CDR3 in DNA: TGCAGTGCCCGAAGCAGTGACCCCTATCAGCCCCAGCATTTT. Its protein product is CSARSSDPYQPQHF.

The chain employs TRBV27 and TRBJ2-7, with unresolved D. Germline V gene data show CDR1 as MNHEY and CDR2 as SMNVEV (reference sequence). V lost 5 bases, J lost 5 bases, and 16 bases lay in between. This CDR3 has 14 amino acids. CDR3 in DNA: TGTGCCAGCAGTGCTTCGACGGGCGGACACGAGCAGTACTTC. Amino acids: CASSASTGGHEQYF.

The V gene is TRBV7-6, the J gene TRBJ2-7; 11 nucleotides line up with TRBD2. V dropped 2 bases and J dropped 5; count of bases not matched to a gene: 8. The CDR3 contains 16 residues. Germline V CDR1 and CDR2: SGHVS, FNYEAQ. CDR3 loop: CASSLRPGTSGDEQYF. The CDR3 DNA sequence: TGTGCCAGCAGCTTAAGACCCGGGACTAGCGGCGACGAGCAGTACTTC. The full variable domain, rest sourced from reference TRBV7-6 and TRBJ2-7, is GAGVSQSPRYKVTKRGQDVALRCDPISGHVSLYWYRQALGQGPEFLTYFNYEAQQDKSGLPNDRFSAERPEGSISTLTIQRTEQRDSAMYRCASSLRPGTSGDEQYFGPGTRLTVT.

The gene calls are TRBV6-1 and TRBJ1-1; perhaps TRBD1 as D (5 bases). Germline assignment: CDR1 MNHNS and CDR2 SASEGT. V lost 2 bases and J lost 1, with 11 bases in between. The CDR3 has 15 amino acids. CDR3 in DNA: TGTGCCAGCAGTGAAAAGGGGAGGGGGAACACTGAAGCTTTCTTT. Translated, it gives CASSEKGRGNTEAFF.

The chain carries TRBV13 and TRBJ1-5, with D hard to call. CDR1 is PRHDT, CDR2 FYEKMQ, per germline (reference sequence). The CDR3 sequence is 13 residues long. The V gene lost 2 bases and the J gene lost 4 bases, with 6 bases spanning the gap. CDR3 loop: CASSLRDNQPQHF. CDR3 nucleotides: TGTGCCAGCAGCTTACGAGATAATCAGCCCCAGCATTTT.

The rearrangement links TRBV27 to TRBJ1-5; D remains unclear. The CDR3 covers 14 residues. Looked up from germline, CDR1 is MNHEY and CDR2 is SMNVEV (reference sequence). V lost 1 base and J 4 bases, leaving 8 bases between the germline ends. The CDR3 loop reads CASSLFPSNQPQHF. DNA for the CDR3: TGTGCCAGCAGTTTATTCCCCTCGAATCAGCCCCAGCATTTT.

The J gene is TRBJ2-7, the V gene TRBV6-5; D is undetermined. V lost 7 bases and J lost 3, with 10 bases in between. Germline assignment: CDR1 MNHEY and CDR2 SVGAGI. CDR3 size: 12 residues. Here the CDR3 reads CASTSTSYEQYF. In DNA, the CDR3 is TGTGCCAGCACCTCTACCAGCTACGAGCAGTACTTC.

The CDR3 DNA sequence: TGTGCCAGCAGTTACGATGGGGCTAGCGGGATCGCCTACAATGAGCAGTTCTTC. The encoded protein is CASSYDGASGIAYNEQFF. The chain employs TRBV6-5 and TRBJ2-1, with TRBD2 identical over 9 bases. The CDR3 consists of 18 residues. The ends lost 2 bases at V and 2 bases at J; junction bases unmatched: 10. Germline assignment: CDR1 MNHEY and CDR2 SVGAGI.

This chain connects TRBV11-2 to TRBJ2-5, with 12 bases aligning to TRBD1. V was clipped by 3 bases and J by 4 bases; unmatched bases: 6. This CDR3 contains 16 residues. CDR1 SGHAT and CDR2 FQNNGV come from the germline V gene. CDR3 in DNA: TGTGCCAGCAGCTTTTATGGGACAGGGGGCTCAGAGACCCAGTACTTC. This codes for CASSFYGTGGSETQYF.

The chain has TRBV28 and TRBJ1-5; maybe TRBD1 (5 bases). V dropped 3 bases and J dropped 0 bases, with 12 bases sitting between them. The CDR3 loop spans 16 amino acids. Germline V gives CDR1 MDHEN, CDR2 SYDVKM. DNA of the CDR3: TGTGCCAGCAGTTTCCGGACATCGGATAGCAATCAGCCCCAGCATTTT. This translates into CASSFRTSDSNQPQHF.

This sequence joins TRBV28 and TRBJ2-7; no reliable D call. Between the trimmed V and J ends, which lost 3 bases and 5 bases, there was a span of 5 bases. Germline V lookup: CDR1 MDHEN, CDR2 SYDVKM. The CDR3 contains 11 residues. The CDR3 DNA follows: TGTGCCAGCAGTTTCTCTAACGAGCAGTACTTC. It translates to CASSFSNEQYF.

This clonotype has a single count. The rearrangement joins TRBV30 to TRBJ2-1; D is undetermined. This CDR3 has 13 amino acids. The V end was cut by 5 bases, the J end by 8 bases, with 16 bases between. Germline values: CDR1 GTSNPN, CDR2 SVGIG (reference sequence). The CDR3: CAWSPGGWDEQFF. In DNA form, the CDR3 reads TGTGCCTGGTCGCCGGGCGGATGGGATGAGCAGTTCTTC.

V and J are TRBV30 and TRBJ1-1; 9 bases line up with TRBD1. Germline V gives CDR1 GTSNPN, CDR2 SVGIG (reference sequence). There are 15 residues in the CDR3. Trimming at V came to 0 bases and at J to 4 bases, leaving 6 bases not matched to a gene. CDR3 in DNA: TGTGCCTGGAGTGTAGACACAGGGGGCCCCACTGAAGCTTTCTTT. Translating gives CAWSVDTGGPTEAFF.

In its sample, this clonotype was seen a few times. The V call is TRBV19, the J call TRBJ2-7; D gene ambiguous. CDR3 length: 16 amino acids. V gave up 2 bases and J gave up 3 bases, with 17 bases separating them. CDR1 LNHDA and CDR2 SQIVND come from the germline V gene (reference sequence). The CDR3 protein is CASSIYVYQPDYEQYF. CDR3 nucleotide sequence: TGTGCCAGTAGTATATACGTATACCAGCCCGACTACGAGCAGTACTTC.

The chain links TRBV6-5 to TRBJ2-2; TRBD1 matches 7 bases. V lost 0 bases to trimming and J lost 1 base; unmatched junction nucleotides: 17. The CDR3 has 21 residues. From germline, CDR1 is MNHEY and CDR2 SVGAGI. The CDR3 DNA reads as TGTGCCAGCAGTTACTCGAGATGGTTTCTGCTCGGGACAGAGAACACCGGGGAGCTGTTTTTT. Translation gives CASSYSRWFLLGTENTGELFF.

The chain uses TRBV3-1 and TRBJ2-1, with 7 bases aligning to TRBD1. Trimming at V came to 3 bases and at J to 9 bases, leaving 11 bases not matched to a gene. The germline CDR1 and CDR2 sequences are LGHDT and YNNKEL (reference sequence). The CDR3 has 15 amino acids. CDR3 sequence (DNA): TGTGCCAGCAGCCATCCCGGGACAGCAATCAGTGAGCAGTTCTTC. It yields the protein CASSHPGTAISEQFF.

The chain uses TRBV24-1 and TRBJ2-5; 7 bases are a match to TRBD1. Trimming took 5 bases from V and 1 from J; bases not matched to a gene: 3. This CDR3 contains 14 residues. The germline V gene encodes CDR1 KGHDR and CDR2 SFDVKD. DNA for the CDR3: TGTGCCACCAGTGCTTGGGACAGCCAAGAGACCCAGTACTTC. Translated, it gives CATSAWDSQETQYF.

The table lists this clonotype with a few counts. The rearrangement links TRBV29-1 to TRBJ2-7; D unclear. Trimming removed 6 bases at V and 3 bases at J, with 6 bases between. CDR3 size: 10 residues. The germline CDR1 and CDR2 sequences are SQVTM and ANQGSEA. CDR3 residues: CSVVDYEQYF. The CDR3 region has the DNA TGCAGCGTGGTCGACTACGAGCAGTACTTC.

The chain employs TRBV6-2 or TRBV6-3 and TRBJ2-1; 13 bases fit TRBD2. The CDR3 has 16 amino acids. Germline V gene data show CDR1 as MNHEY and CDR2 as SVGEGT. After removal of 6 bases from V and 7 bases from J, the junction contained 9 bases not matched to a gene. The CDR3 region has the DNA TGTGCCAGCAGACCCGGCGGACTAGCGGGAGTGAATGAGCAGTTCTTC. This translates into CASRPGGLAGVNEQFF.

V gene TRBV28 combines with J gene TRBJ2-3; TRBD2 matches at 7 bases. V dropped 6 bases and J dropped 0; count of bases not matched to a gene: 3. Germline CDR1 reads MDHEN; CDR2 reads SYDVKM. The CDR3 loop spans 14 amino acids. The CDR3 is CASSREDSTDTQYF. In DNA, the CDR3 is TGTGCCAGCAGCCGGGAGGACAGCACAGATACGCAGTATTTT.